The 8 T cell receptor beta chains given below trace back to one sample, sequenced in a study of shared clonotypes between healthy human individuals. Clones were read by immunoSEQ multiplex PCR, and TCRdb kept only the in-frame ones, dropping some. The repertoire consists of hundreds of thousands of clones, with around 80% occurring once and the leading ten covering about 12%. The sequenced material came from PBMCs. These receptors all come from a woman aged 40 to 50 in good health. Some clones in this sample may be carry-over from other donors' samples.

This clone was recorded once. In DNA, the CDR3 is TGCAGCGTTGTGACGGGAGCGGGGACAGATACGCAGTATTTT. It specifies CSVVTGAGTDTQYF. The V call is TRBV29-1, the J call TRBJ2-3, with 7 bases aligning to TRBD2. Trimming removed 4 bases from V and 3 bases from J; junction bases left unmatched: 7. Germline lookup yields CDR1 SQVTM and CDR2 ANQGSEA. This CDR3 region has 14 residues.

CDR3: CASSVGQNNQPQHF. CDR3 nucleotide sequence: TGTGCCAGCAGCGTAGGACAGAACAATCAGCCCCAGCATTTT. The J gene is TRBJ1-5, the V gene TRBV9; D might be TRBD1 (5 bases). CDR3 length equals 14 residues. Trimming took 0 bases from V and 3 from J, leaving 7 bases between them. Germline-derived CDR1 and CDR2 are SGDLS and YYNGEE.

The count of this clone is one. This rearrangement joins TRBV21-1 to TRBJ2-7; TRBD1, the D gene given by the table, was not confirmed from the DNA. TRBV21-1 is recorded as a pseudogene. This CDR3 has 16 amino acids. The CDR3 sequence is CASSKEVGQEIYEQYF. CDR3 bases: TGTGCCAGCAGCAAAGAGGTGGGACAGGAGATCTACGAGCAGTACTTC.

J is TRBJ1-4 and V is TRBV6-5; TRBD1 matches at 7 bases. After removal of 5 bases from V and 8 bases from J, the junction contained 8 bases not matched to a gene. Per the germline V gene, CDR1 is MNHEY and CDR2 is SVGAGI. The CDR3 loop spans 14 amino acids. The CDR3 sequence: CASSANRGGEKLFF. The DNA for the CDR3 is TGTGCCAGCAGTGCAAACAGGGGTGGAGAAAAACTGTTTTTT.

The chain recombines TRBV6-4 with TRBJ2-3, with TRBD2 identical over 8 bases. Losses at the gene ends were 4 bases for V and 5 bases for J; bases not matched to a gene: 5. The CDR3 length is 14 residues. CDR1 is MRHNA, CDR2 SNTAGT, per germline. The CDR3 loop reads CASSVNGRGDTQYF. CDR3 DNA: TGTGCCAGCAGTGTAAACGGGAGGGGAGATACGCAGTATTTT.

The chain's CDR3 is CASSLRREDTGELFF. The DNA of the CDR3 is TGTGCCAGCAGCTTAAGGCGGGAGGACACCGGGGAGCTGTTTTTT. The V and J genes are TRBV7-9 and TRBJ2-2; 8 bases match TRBD2. V shed 2 bases, J shed 3 bases, and the junction held 2 bases outside the gene matches. The CDR3 runs 15 residues. The germline V gene has CDR1 SEHNR and CDR2 FQNEAQ (reference sequence). The whole variable domain, filled in from reference TRBV7-9 and TRBJ2-2, reads DTGVSQNPRHKITKRGQNVTFRCDPISEHNRLYWYRQTLGQGPEFLTYFQNEAQLEKSRLLSDRFSAERPKGSFSTLEIQRTEQGDSAMYLCASSLRREDTGELFFGEGSRLTVL.

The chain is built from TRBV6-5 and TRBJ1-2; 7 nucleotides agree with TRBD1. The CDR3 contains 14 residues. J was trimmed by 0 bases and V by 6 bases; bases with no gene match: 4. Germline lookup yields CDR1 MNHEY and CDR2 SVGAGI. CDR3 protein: CASSRDSTNYGYTF. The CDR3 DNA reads TGTGCCAGCAGCCGGGACAGTACTAACTATGGCTACACCTTC.

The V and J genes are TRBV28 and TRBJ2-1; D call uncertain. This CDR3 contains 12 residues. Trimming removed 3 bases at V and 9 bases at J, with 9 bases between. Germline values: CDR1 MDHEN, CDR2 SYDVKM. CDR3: CASSLLRREQFF. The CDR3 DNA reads TGTGCCAGCAGTTTGCTCCGGCGTGAGCAGTTCTTC.